This is a list of T cell receptor beta chains from one sample in a study of blood T cell repertoires in COVID-19. The protocol was immunoSEQ multiplex PCR, while the TCRdb copy is restricted to in-frame clones and leaves out a portion. The sample yields roughly 230,000 clones, about 80% seen once. The sample taken for sequencing was PBMCs or T cells enriched from blood (not recorded which). The receptors were sampled from a man aged 50-60 years who had recovered from COVID-19. Each CDR3 is given with its conserved first and last residue. A D gene is named only where the DNA matches it firmly. Clone sizes are given selectively: once, few, many, or a class where the clone is expanded.

V	size	J	D	CDR3	DNA
TRBV18	NA	TRBJ1-4	NA	CASSGPNEKLFF	TGTGCCAGCTCAGGCCCTAATGAAAAACTGTTTTTT
TRBV15	NA	TRBJ2-4	TRBD1	CATSTSADRVKNIQYF	TGTGCCACCAGCACCAGTGCGGACAGGGTCAAAAACATTCAGTACTTC
TRBV7-2	NA	TRBJ2-3	NA	CASSLALAAGTDTQYF	TGTGCCAGCAGCTTAGCGCTAGCAGCCGGCACAGATACGCAGTATTTT
TRBV20-1	NA	TRBJ1-4	TRBD1	CSASGDRGGKLFF	TGCAGTGCTAGTGGGGACAGGGGAGGGAAACTGTTTTTT
TRBV5-1	NA	TRBJ1-1	NA	CATTDGMNTEAFF	TGCGCGACCACGGACGGGATGAACACTGAAGCTTTCTTT
TRBV18	NA	TRBJ2-1	NA	CASSPPLALSKLNEQFF	TGTGCCAGCTCACCACCCCTAGCATTATCCAAGCTGAATGAGCAGTTCTTC
TRBV29-1	NA	TRBJ1-5	NA	CSVAGGGDNQPQHF	TGCAGCGTTGCGGGTGGTGGCGACAATCAGCCCCAGCATTTT
TRBV5-3	NA	TRBJ1-1	NA	CARSCYRARNTEAFF	TGTGCCAGAAGCTGCTACAGGGCCCGGAACACTGAAGCTTTCTTT
TRBV10-3	NA	TRBJ2-5	TRBD2	CGGEKETQYF	TGCGGGGGGGAAAAAGAGACCCAGTACTTC
TRBV5-4	NA	TRBJ1-4	NA	CASSSSGTPNEKLFF	TGTGCCAGCAGCTCCTCCGGGACACCCAATGAAAAACTGTTTTTT
TRBV7-9	once	TRBJ1-4	TRBD1	CASSLVQGDNEKLFF	TGTGCCAGCAGCTTAGTTCAGGGGGATAATGAAAAACTGTTTTTT
TRBV5-5	NA	TRBJ1-6	NA	CASSLLEVSSSYNSPLHF	TGTGCCAGCAGCTTGCTTGAGGTATCGAGCTCCTATAATTCACCCCTCCACTTT
TRBV11-2	NA	TRBJ1-4	NA	CASSHGGALFF	TGTGCCAGCAGCCACGGAGGGGCTCTGTTTTTT
TRBV12-3/TRBV12-4	NA	TRBJ1-2	NA	CASSLSRGDGYTF	TGTGCCAGCAGTTTAAGTCGGGGGGATGGCTACACCTTC
TRBV5-1	NA	TRBJ1-1	NA	CASSLVLAGGTEAFF	TGCGCCAGCAGCTTGGTCCTTGCGGGGGGCACTGAAGCTTTCTTT
TRBV5-1	once	TRBJ2-7	NA	CASSYGGNGHEQYF	TGCGCCAGCAGCTACGGCGGGAACGGGCACGAGCAGTACTTC
TRBV3-1/TRBV3-2	once	TRBJ1-2	NA	CASSQDNTGLNGYTF	TGTGCCAGCAGCCAAGATAATACGGGATTGAATGGCTACACCTTC
TRBV19	once	TRBJ1-5	NA	CASSYGGRQPQHF	TGTGCCAGTTCCTATGGGGGCAGGCAGCCCCAGCATTTT
TRBV24-1	NA	TRBJ1-2	NA	CATRGENYGYTF	TGTGCCACCCGGGGGGAGAACTATGGCTACACCTTC
TRBV7-9	once	TRBJ2-5	NA	CASSFSQVIETQYF	TGTGCCAGCAGCTTCTCTCAGGTTATTGAGACCCAGTACTTC
TRBV5-1	few	TRBJ2-1	TRBD2	CASSWGTPGGNEQFF	TGCGCCAGCAGCTGGGGGACTCCGGGAGGCAATGAGCAGTTCTTC
TRBV9	few	TRBJ2-3	TRBD2	CASSPRLAGGPADTQYF	TGTGCCAGCAGCCCCCGACTAGCGGGGGGGCCCGCAGATACGCAGTATTTT
TRBV5-8	NA	TRBJ1-1	NA	CASSFTGRSNTEAFF	TGTGCCAGCAGCTTTACGGGGAGATCCAACACTGAAGCTTTCTTT
TRBV4-2	NA	TRBJ1-2	TRBD1	CASSQVTGANYGYTF	TGTGCCAGCAGCCAGGTGACAGGGGCCAACTATGGCTACACCTTC
TRBV9	NA	TRBJ2-7	NA	CASSPRTWYEQYF	TGTGCCAGCAGCCCGCGGACTTGGTACGAGCAGTACTTC
TRBV18	once	TRBJ1-1	NA	CASSPQEGLEAFF	TGTGCCAGCTCCCCTCAGGAGGGGCTGGAAGCTTTCTTT
TRBV6-5	once	TRBJ1-3	NA	CASSYAGGNTIYF	TGTGCCAGCAGTTACGCGGGCGGAAACACCATATATTTT
TRBV19	NA	TRBJ2-7	NA	CASSKAGTYEQYF	TGTGCCAGTAGTAAGGCGGGTACGTACGAGCAGTACTTC
TRBV2	NA	TRBJ2-1	NA	CASSVDTERFF	TGTGCCAGCAGTGTTGACACTGAGAGGTTCTTC
TRBV18	NA	TRBJ1-4	TRBD1	CASSPVQGGRLFF	TGTGCCAGCTCACCGGTTCAGGGGGGAAGACTGTTTTTT
TRBV23-1	once	TRBJ2-1	TRBD2	CASSQAGIAGPRPVSSYNEQFF	TGCGCCAGCAGTCAAGCAGGGATAGCGGGTCCCCGCCCCGTCAGCTCCTACAATGAGCAGTTCTTC